This TCR beta chain was documented in a study of molecular identifiers for immune sequencing clone quantification. Previously described methods with listed TCR primers produced the bulk TCR libraries. Each CDR3 protein is one row after TCRdb ran MiXCR on the PCR reads. The table has roughly 9,800 distinct CDR3 sequences, 21% seen once; the top ten hold 1.4% to 1.5%. Libraries from naive CD8 cells were generated from about 20,000 to 1,000,000 sorted cells (with 10%, 30% or 50% RNA). This CDR3 has 15 residues. Trimming took off 3 bases at V and 1 base at J, with 9 bases between the two ends. The germline V gene has CDR1 MNHEY and CDR2 SMNVEV (reference sequence). This clonotype turned up a few times.

This receptor was obtained from a human donor in good health. Some libraries in this study had Jurkat cell RNA spiked in. Sequenced sample: naive CD8+ T cells from blood, with Jurkat cell RNA spiked in. As for subset: FACS-sorted CD8+CD4-CCR7+CD45RA+ naive T cells. V and J are TRBV27 and TRBJ2-2; perhaps TRBD1 as D (5 bases). The CDR3 protein is CASSFGRVNTGELFF. The CDR3 bases are TGTGCCAGCAGTTTCGGCAGGGTGAACACCGGGGAGCTGTTTTTT.